Shown below are 26 T cell receptor beta chains from a single sample sequenced in a study of technical replicates of blood from four donors. The protocol was immunoSEQ multiplex PCR, while the TCRdb copy is restricted to in-frame clones and leaves out a portion. The table has around 97,000 clones, roughly 95% seen once; the top ten hold 0.3% to 0.35%. Sequencing used T cells isolated from PBMCs. The receptor set was obtained from a human donor in good health.

This chain joins TRBV11-2 and TRBJ2-7, with D unresolved. The germline V gene encodes CDR1 SGHAT and CDR2 FQNNGV. This CDR3 comprises 15 residues. With 2 bases removed from V and 1 base from J, the gap between germline ends came to 12 bases. This CDR3 is CASSLRITESYEQYF. The CDR3 DNA follows: TGTGCCAGCAGCTTACGTATTACAGAGTCCTACGAGCAGTACTTC.

The gene calls are TRBV28 and TRBJ2-1; 7 bases map to TRBD2. Germline lookup yields CDR1 MDHEN and CDR2 SYDVKM. Germline trimming cut 6 bases from V and 0 bases from J; bases unmatched to any gene: 8. The CDR3 totals 16 residues. The CDR3 DNA reads TGTGCCAGCAGCTCCTACTCGGGAGGCTCCTACAATGAGCAGTTCTTC. It encodes CASSSYSGGSYNEQFF.

The chain couples TRBV5-5 to TRBJ1-4; possible D gene TRBD1, 5 bases. The CDR3 consists of 15 residues. Germline CDR1 and CDR2: SGHKS and YYEKEE (reference sequence). V lost 0 bases, J lost 8 bases, and 14 bases lay in between. The CDR3 region is CASSLVGQGYEKLFF. Here the CDR3 DNA reads TGTGCCAGCAGCTTGGTAGGTCAGGGATACGAAAAACTGTTTTTT. Supplemented by reference TRBV5-5 and TRBJ1-4, the full variable domain reads DAGVTQSPTHLIKTRGQQVTLRCSPISGHKSVSWYQQVLGQGPQFIFQYYEKEERGRGNFPDRFSARQFPNYSSELNVNALLLGDSALYLCASSLVGQGYEKLFFGSGTQLSVL.

V and J are TRBV4-1 and TRBJ1-4, with a possible D match to TRBD1 (6 bases). In germline, CDR1 is MGHRA, CDR2 YSYEKL. This CDR3 has 17 amino acids. Trimming removed 5 bases at V and 0 bases at J, with 16 bases between. CDR3 residues: CASSTGRDTATNEKLFF. For the CDR3, the DNA is TGCGCCAGCAGCACAGGCCGGGACACCGCAACTAATGAAAAACTGTTTTTT.

The gene calls are TRBV5-1 and TRBJ2-1, with D possibly matching TRBD1 (6 bases). The CDR3 length is 15 residues. V lost 5 bases to trimming and J lost 6 bases, with 18 bases between them. Looked up from germline, CDR1 is SGHRS and CDR2 is YFSETQ. The CDR3 bases are TGCGCCAGCAGACCAGGGGAAAGTGGTTTCAATGAGCAGTTCTTC. Amino acids: CASRPGESGFNEQFF.

CDR3 DNA sequence: TGCAGCGTTGGAGAACAGGGGCCCAATCAGCCCCAGCATTTT. Translating gives CSVGEQGPNQPQHF. The rearrangement uses TRBV29-1 and TRBJ1-5, with 7 bases identical to TRBD1. After removal of 4 bases from V and 3 bases from J, the junction contained 6 bases not matched to a gene. The germline V gene has CDR1 SQVTM and CDR2 ANQGSEA. The CDR3 is 14 residues long.

This clone is a singleton in its sample. The rearrangement uses TRBV7-9 and TRBJ2-2, with 9 bases fitting TRBD2. The germline V gene has CDR1 SEHNR and CDR2 FQNEAQ (reference sequence). The CDR3 totals 16 residues. J lost 7 bases, V lost 1 base, and 7 bases had no gene match. The CDR3 reads CASSLVLAGVIGELFF. The CDR3 DNA reads as TGTGCCAGCAGCTTAGTTTTAGCGGGAGTGATCGGGGAGCTGTTTTTT.

The V and J genes are TRBV6-1 and TRBJ1-5; 9 bases match TRBD1. V shed 0 bases, J shed 4 bases, and the junction held 4 bases outside the gene matches. Germline lookup yields CDR1 MNHNS and CDR2 SASEGT. The CDR3 sequence is 16 residues long. In DNA, the CDR3 is TGTGCCAGCAGTGAAGCTTCCGGGACAGGGAATCAGCCCCAGCATTTT. It translates to CASSEASGTGNQPQHF.

The J gene is TRBJ2-2, the V gene TRBV5-6; tentative D call: TRBD2 (6 bases). Germline V gene lookup returns CDR1 SGHDT and CDR2 YYEEEE. The CDR3 length is 15 residues. Trimming removed 0 bases from V and 2 bases from J, with 8 bases in between. CDR3 bases: TGTGCCAGCAGCTTGGTCGGGGGTAACACCGGGGAGCTGTTTTTT. Protein: CASSLVGGNTGELFF.

This chain links TRBV20-1 with TRBJ1-2; weak D call: TRBD1 (5 bases). Looked up from germline, CDR1 is DFQATT and CDR2 is SNEGSKA (reference sequence). This CDR3 region has 10 residues. Trimming cost V 6 bases and J 6 bases, with 8 bases left between them. As DNA, the CDR3 is TGCAGTGCCAAACAGGATGGCTACACCTTC. Translating gives CSAKQDGYTF.

The chain joins TRBV19 to TRBJ1-4; the match to TRBD1 covers 10 bases. Per the germline V gene, CDR1 is LNHDA and CDR2 is SQIVND (reference sequence). The CDR3 totals 16 residues. Trimming cost V 6 bases and J 0 bases; bases outside gene matches: 4. CDR3 amino acids: CASSSGTGATNEKLFF. The CDR3 nucleotides are TGTGCCAGTAGCTCCGGGACAGGGGCAACTAATGAAAAACTGTTTTTT.

J is TRBJ1-4 and V is TRBV5-4; 9 nucleotides line up with TRBD1. V lost 2 bases and J lost 2; bases outside the gene matches: 7. The CDR3 totals 17 residues. Germline V CDR1 and CDR2: SGHNT, YYREEE (reference sequence). CDR3 nucleotide sequence: TGTGCCAGCAGCTTTTGGACAGGGGAAGGGACTAATGAAAAACTGTTTTTT. This translates into CASSFWTGEGTNEKLFF.

V gene TRBV5-4 combines with J gene TRBJ2-3, with no clear D. V lost 3 bases and J lost 0, with 11 bases in between. This CDR3 contains 15 residues. Looked up from germline, CDR1 is SGHNT and CDR2 is YYREEE (reference sequence). CDR3 coding DNA: TGTGCCAGCAGCTCAGACTGGAGTAGCACAGATACGCAGTATTTT. Residues: CASSSDWSSTDTQYF. The variable domain in full, completed from reference TRBV5-4 and TRBJ2-3, reads ETGVTQSPTHLIKTRGQQVTLRCSSQSGHNTVSWYQQALGQGPQFIFQYYREEENGRGNFPPRFSGLQFPNYSSELNVNALELDDSALYLCASSSDWSSTDTQYFGPGTRLTVL.

The chain links TRBV9 to TRBJ1-1; 12 bases map to TRBD1. This CDR3 comprises 15 residues. The germline V gene has CDR1 SGDLS and CDR2 YYNGEE. After removal of 3 bases from V and 8 bases from J, the junction contained 8 bases not matched to a gene. The CDR3 sequence is CASSGAGTGGREAFF. The DNA for the CDR3 is TGTGCCAGCAGCGGCGCCGGGACAGGGGGCCGAGAAGCTTTCTTT.

The chain couples TRBV5-6 to TRBJ1-2; D unresolved. Germline V gene sequence: CDR1 SGHDT, CDR2 YYEEEE. This CDR3 comprises 13 residues. V was clipped by 4 bases and J by 0 bases, with 7 bases between them. The CDR3: CASSLVTNYGYTF. Here the CDR3 DNA reads TGTGCCAGCAGCCTCGTTACTAACTATGGCTACACCTTC.

The gene calls are TRBV10-3 and TRBJ2-7; 7 positions agree with TRBD1. After removal of 11 bases from V and 6 bases from J, the junction contained 13 bases not matched to a gene. This CDR3 comprises 13 residues. CDR1 is ENHRY, CDR2 SYGVKD, per germline. CDR3 residues: CAVDYQGVGEQYF. The DNA for the CDR3 is TGTGCCGTCGATTATCAGGGGGTGGGCGAGCAGTACTTC.

This clone was observed once. The chain employs TRBV4-3 and TRBJ1-2, with D possibly TRBD1 on 6 matching bases. The CDR3 consists of 14 residues. Per the germline V gene, CDR1 is LGHNA and CDR2 is YSLEER. Trimming left V 1 base short and J 5 bases short, with 11 bases between. The CDR3 loop is CASSQATGYYGYTF. Written as DNA, the CDR3 is TGCGCCAGCAGCCAAGCGACAGGCTATTATGGCTACACCTTC.

The chain combines TRBV19 with TRBJ1-5; no reliable D call. The CDR3 has 15 amino acids. Germline lookup yields CDR1 LNHDA and CDR2 SQIVND (reference sequence). Trimming stripped 5 bases from V and 2 bases from J, with 13 bases between. The CDR3 spells CASSAGGSGNQPQHF. The CDR3 DNA is TGTGCCAGTAGTGCGGGAGGGAGCGGCAATCAGCCCCAGCATTTT.

The rearrangement uses TRBV6-5 and TRBJ2-1; 7 bases line up with TRBD2. V shed 5 bases, J shed 6 bases, and the junction held 10 bases outside the gene matches. The CDR3 loop spans 15 amino acids. CDR1 and CDR2 from the germline V gene are MNHEY and SVGAGI. The CDR3, as DNA: TGTGCCAGCAGTGGGGGGGTCTGGAGAGTCAATGAGCAGTTCTTC. Protein: CASSGGVWRVNEQFF.

The rearrangement links TRBV10-1 to TRBJ2-1, with D tentatively TRBD2 (5 bases). Germline CDR1 and CDR2: WNHNN and SYGVQD (reference sequence). The CDR3 loop spans 14 amino acids. V lost 4 bases, J lost 5 bases, and 12 bases lay in between. CDR3 sequence reads: CASSGTSIHNEQFF. The CDR3, as DNA: TGCGCCAGCAGTGGCACTAGTATCCACAATGAGCAGTTCTTC.

This sequence joins TRBV5-4 and TRBJ1-4; TRBD1 matches 7 bases. The CDR3 contains 15 residues. V lost 4 bases and J lost 4; bases outside the gene matches: 7. Germline V gene lookup returns CDR1 SGHNT and CDR2 YYREEE (reference sequence). CDR3 in DNA: TGTGCCAGCAGCCAATCGGGACAGCGTAATGAAAAACTGTTTTTT. Protein sequence: CASSQSGQRNEKLFF.

CDR3 protein: CASSSGLAGYNEQFF. The DNA of the CDR3 is TGCGCCAGCAGCAGTGGCCTAGCGGGATACAATGAGCAGTTCTTC. The rearrangement uses TRBV5-1 and TRBJ2-1; 9 nucleotides align to TRBD2. Germline V gene sequence: CDR1 SGHRS, CDR2 YFSETQ. The CDR3 covers 15 residues. V lost 4 bases to trimming and J lost 4 bases; unmatched junction nucleotides: 6.

About this clone itself: This CDR3 is also generated by other DNA sequences in the sample. V gene TRBV6-5 combines with J gene TRBJ1-1; D gene uncertain. V lost 0 bases and J 0 bases, leaving 8 bases between the germline ends. This CDR3 region has 15 residues. Per germline, CDR1 MNHEY and CDR2 SVGAGI. CDR3 region: CASSYSGEMNTEAFF. The CDR3 DNA reads TGTGCCAGCAGTTACTCTGGGGAGATGAACACTGAAGCTTTCTTT.

This chain connects TRBV6-1 to TRBJ2-1, with 10 bases lining up with TRBD2. The CDR3 spans 15 residues. CDR1 and CDR2 from the germline V gene are MNHNS and SASEGT. Losses at the gene ends were 5 bases for V and 3 bases for J; bases not matched to a gene: 4. CDR3: CASSSLAGDYNEQFF. In DNA, the CDR3 is TGTGCCAGCAGTTCCCTAGCGGGAGACTACAATGAGCAGTTCTTC.

V is TRBV28 and J is TRBJ1-1; D not certain. The germline CDR1 and CDR2 sequences are MDHEN and SYDVKM. Trimming took off 2 bases at V and 6 bases at J, with 13 bases between the two ends. CDR3 size: 14 residues. The CDR3 is CASSLHTLGAEAFF. Written as DNA, the CDR3 is TGTGCCAGCAGTTTACATACACTGGGAGCTGAAGCTTTCTTT.

The chain has TRBV30 and TRBJ2-2; D perhaps matches TRBD2 (6 bases). The V gene's germline CDR1 is GTSNPN and CDR2 SVGIG (reference sequence). Trimming removed 3 bases from V and 4 bases from J, with 12 bases in between. The CDR3 has 14 amino acids. The CDR3 DNA sequence: TGTGCCTGGAGAACCGGGAGAATCACCGGGGAGCTGTTTTTT. Its protein product is CAWRTGRITGELFF. Complete variable domain (other parts from reference TRBV30 and TRBJ2-2): SQTIHQWPATLVQPVGSPLSLECTVEGTSNPNLYWYRQAAGRGLQLLFYSVGIGQISSEVPQNLSASRPQDRQFILSSKKLLLSDSGFYLCAWRTGRITGELFFGEGSRLTVL.